This TCR beta chain emerged from a study of blood T cell repertoires in COVID-19. Losses at the gene ends were 6 bases for V and 7 bases for J; bases not matched to a gene: 14. There are 16 residues in the CDR3. CDR1 is MNHNY and CDR2 is SVGAGI in the germline V gene (reference sequence). Here immunoSEQ multiplex PCR was the method, and the copy in TCRdb shows in-frame clones only, minus some. This repertoire shows around 310,000 clones, 85% to 90% found once; its top ten account for roughly 1%. The sample taken for sequencing was peripheral blood. The receptor comes from a woman in her thirties or forties with COVID-19, enrolled during active disease. V and J are TRBV6-6 and TRBJ2-1; TRBD1 aligns across 8 bases. CDR3 sequence reads: CASRGSQGVFRNEQFF. The CDR3 bases are TGTGCCAGCAGGGGATCACAGGGGGTCTTTCGAAATGAGCAGTTCTTC.